Each of the 26 T cell receptor beta chains below was sequenced from the same sample in a study of T-cell memory formation after mild COVID-19. TCRdb reprocessed the 5' RACE reads with MiXCR, giving one entry per CDR3 protein. Here the sample spans some 270,000 distinct CDR3 sequences, 15% being singletons. Sequenced sample: PBMCs or a T cell subset sorted from them (not recorded which). The receptors derive from an adult woman who had mild COVID-19 (a few samples of this study predate the infection). Cell type and time point are not known.

The chain is built from TRBV6-1 and TRBJ2-7, with 8 bases lining up with TRBD1. Losses at the gene ends were 8 bases for V and 6 bases for J; bases not matched to a gene: 9. This CDR3 has 13 residues. The V gene's germline CDR1 is MNHNS and CDR2 SASEGT. CDR3 sequence: CASLPGQGGEQYF. CDR3 DNA: TGTGCCAGCCTCCCTGGACAGGGCGGCGAGCAGTACTTC.

The rearrangement uses TRBV12-3 or TRBV12-4 and TRBJ1-3; D gene ambiguous. The CDR3 runs 16 residues. Between the trimmed V and J ends, which lost 2 bases and 1 base, there was a span of 12 bases. CDR3 nucleotide sequence: TGTGCCAGCAGTTTAACCCAAGGGTTTTCTGGAAACACCATATATTTT. It specifies CASSLTQGFSGNTIYF.

This clonotype was recorded a few times. J is TRBJ1-2 and V is TRBV6-1; D unclear. CDR3 length: 15 residues. Between the trimmed V and J ends, which lost 4 bases and 0 bases, there was a span of 12 bases. Germline lookup yields CDR1 MNHNS and CDR2 SASEGT. CDR3 region: CASSGRTPANYGYTF. The CDR3 DNA follows: TGTGCCAGCAGTGGAAGGACTCCAGCTAACTATGGCTACACCTTC.

This chain connects TRBV7-6 to TRBJ1-1, with TRBD1 identical over 8 bases. CDR3 size: 15 residues. Looked up from germline, CDR1 is SGHVS and CDR2 is FNYEAQ. The V and J ends lost 5 bases and 5 bases, in that order; junction bases with no gene match: 10. The CDR3 nucleotides are TGTGCCAGCAGCCTGACCGGACAGGGTCGGACTGAAGCTTTCTTT. Protein product: CASSLTGQGRTEAFF.

V gene TRBV20-1 combines with J gene TRBJ1-1, with a weak D call TRBD1 (5 bases). This CDR3 has 12 amino acids. Germline V CDR1 and CDR2: DFQATT, SNEGSKA (reference sequence). The chain's CDR3 is CRALSGGTEAFF. CDR3 DNA: TGCAGGGCCCTCAGTGGGGGTACTGAAGCTTTCTTT.

Many counts were recorded for this clonotype. The rearrangement joins TRBV11-2 to TRBJ2-7, with 7 bases lining up with TRBD2. V lost 4 bases to trimming and J lost 7 bases; unmatched junction nucleotides: 19. The germline CDR1 and CDR2 sequences are SGHAT and FQNNGV. This CDR3 is built from 17 residues. The CDR3 DNA is TGTGCCAGCAGCTCCCGTGAGGGTAGCGGGCCGCGTGGGGAGCAGTACTTC. As protein: CASSSREGSGPRGEQYF. Complete variable domain (other parts from reference TRBV11-2 and TRBJ2-7): EAGVAQSPRYKIIEKRQSVAFWCNPISGHATLYWYQQILGQGPKLLIQFQNNGVVDDSQLPKDRFSAERLKGVDSTLKIQPAKLEDSAVYLCASSSREGSGPRGEQYFGPGTRLTVT.

CDR3 in amino acids: CASSDWTGDGYTF. For the CDR3, the DNA is TGTGCCAGCAGTGACTGGACAGGGGATGGCTACACCTTC. V and J are TRBV2 and TRBJ1-2; TRBD1 aligns across 9 bases. This CDR3 is 13 amino acids long. V lost 3 bases, J lost 6 bases, and 2 bases stayed unmatched. Germline V gene lookup returns CDR1 SNHLY and CDR2 FYNNEI.

This clonotype occurred a few times. The chain employs TRBV20-1 and TRBJ1-1, with a weak D call TRBD1 (6 bases). CDR1 is DFQATT and CDR2 is SNEGSKA in the germline V gene (reference sequence). The CDR3 runs 13 residues. Between the trimmed V and J ends, which lost 6 bases and 0 bases, there was a span of 11 bases. The CDR3 region is CSAATGLNTEAFF. The CDR3 DNA sequence: TGCAGTGCGGCGACAGGTCTGAACACTGAAGCTTTCTTT.

CDR3 region: CASSRGLPSGNTIYF. The CDR3 DNA is TGTGCCAGCAGCAGAGGACTGCCCTCTGGAAACACCATATATTTT. The chain links TRBV7-9 to TRBJ1-3; D is undetermined. In germline, CDR1 is SEHNR, CDR2 FQNEAQ (reference sequence). This CDR3 has 15 residues. V was cut by 5 bases and J by 0 bases, with 11 bases left in between.

This clonotype was observed many times. The chain carries TRBV7-2 and TRBJ2-7, with 15 bases matching TRBD2. Trimming removed 5 bases from V and 6 bases from J; junction bases left unmatched: 8. The CDR3 spans 16 residues. The germline V gene has CDR1 SGHTA and CDR2 FQGNSA. The CDR3 loop is CASSTRTSGRAAEQYF. The CDR3 coding sequence is TGTGCCAGCAGCACACGGACTAGCGGGAGGGCCGCCGAGCAGTACTTC.

This clonotype showed up many times. J is TRBJ2-3 and V is TRBV3-1; D gene unclear. Germline V gene lookup returns CDR1 LGHDT and CDR2 YNNKEL (reference sequence). V dropped 1 base and J dropped 2 bases, with 7 bases sitting between them. This CDR3 comprises 14 residues. The DNA of the CDR3 is TGTGCCAGCAGCCAAGGGGGTTACACAGATACGCAGTATTTT. It encodes CASSQGGYTDTQYF.

This clonotype was found a few times. V usage is TRBV7-2 and J usage is TRBJ1-2; maybe TRBD1 (6 bases). Germline V lookup: CDR1 SGHTA, CDR2 FQGNSA. The CDR3 covers 15 residues. Trimming pared 5 bases from V and 4 bases from J, leaving 17 bases between. Here the CDR3 reads CASSGGAPTGYGYTF. The CDR3 nucleotides are TGTGCCAGCAGCGGGGGGGCCCCTACTGGCTATGGCTACACCTTC.

The chain recombines TRBV20-1 with TRBJ2-7, with 8 bases identical to TRBD2. CDR3 length: 15 amino acids. Germline V gene lookup returns CDR1 DFQATT and CDR2 SNEGSKA (reference sequence). Unmatched junction bases numbered 13, after V lost 5 bases and J lost 4 bases. CDR3 DNA sequence: TGCAGTGCTCCCAGGAGAAGCGGGAGCTCGTACGAGCAGTACTTC. Protein sequence: CSAPRRSGSSYEQYF.

This clonotype was picked up many times. The chain employs TRBV4-2 and TRBJ2-5; the D is unclear. CDR3 length: 12 amino acids. Germline V lookup: CDR1 LGHNA, CDR2 YNFKEQ. Trimming took 0 bases from V and 7 from J, leaving 6 bases between them. This CDR3 reads CASSQDAATQYF. The CDR3 nucleotides read TGTGCCAGCAGCCAAGATGCGGCGACCCAGTACTTC.

This clonotype was counted only a few times. The chain combines TRBV5-1 with TRBJ2-7, with D perhaps assigned TRBD1 or TRBD2 (5 bases each). CDR3 length: 14 amino acids. V was clipped by 3 bases and J by 2 bases, with 12 bases between them. Germline values: CDR1 SGHRS, CDR2 YFSETQ. The chain's CDR3 is CASSSRGTPYEQYF. The CDR3, as DNA: TGCGCCAGCAGCTCGAGGGGCACCCCCTACGAGCAGTACTTC.

The V call is TRBV4-3, the J call TRBJ2-3, with 9 bases identical to TRBD1. Germline trimming cut 1 base from V and 4 bases from J; bases unmatched to any gene: 6. Per germline, CDR1 LGHNA and CDR2 YSLEER. The CDR3 length is 16 residues. CDR3 residues: CASSQVYRGQSDTQYF. The DNA of the CDR3 is TGCGCCAGCAGCCAAGTGTACAGGGGGCAATCAGATACGCAGTATTTT.

The J gene is TRBJ2-7, the V gene TRBV7-2, with D uncertain. V lost 3 bases to trimming and J lost 6 bases, with 6 bases between them. The CDR3 is made up of 11 amino acids. In germline, CDR1 is SGHTA, CDR2 FQGNSA. The CDR3 bases are TGTGCCAGCAGCTTCACCTTCGAGCAGTACTTC. The encoded protein is CASSFTFEQYF.

This clonotype was seen a few times. This rearrangement joins TRBV28 to TRBJ2-1; TRBD2 agrees at 8 bases. V shed 2 bases and J 4 bases; nucleotides not matched to a gene: 4. Germline values: CDR1 MDHEN, CDR2 SYDVKM. This CDR3 comprises 15 residues. The CDR3 DNA is TGTGCCAGCAGTTTAATCCGGGAGGGATACAATGAGCAGTTCTTC. It translates to CASSLIREGYNEQFF.

This clonotype was seen only a few times. The CDR3 sequence is CASSPQDRTLNYNSPLHF. The CDR3 DNA reads as TGTGCCAGCAGCCCACAGGACAGGACCCTAAATTATAATTCACCCCTCCACTTT. The V call is TRBV9, the J call TRBJ1-6; 7 positions match TRBD1. In germline, CDR1 is SGDLS, CDR2 YYNGEE. The CDR3 length is 18 residues. The V gene end was trimmed by 4 bases and the J gene end by 4 bases; junction bases not matched to a gene: 14.

This clonotype came up a few times. The chain has TRBV6-5 and TRBJ1-2; D gene unclear. The CDR3 sequence is 12 residues long. Germline V gene sequence: CDR1 MNHEY, CDR2 SVGAGI. Trimming pared 6 bases from V and 8 bases from J, leaving 13 bases between. This CDR3 is CASRSSSWGYTF. The CDR3 DNA reads as TGTGCCAGCAGATCCAGCTCGTGGGGCTACACCTTC.

This clonotype has a count of ten or more. This rearrangement joins TRBV5-1 to TRBJ2-3, with 9 nucleotides matching TRBD2. Unmatched junction bases numbered 14, after V lost 7 bases and J lost 8 bases. The CDR3 has 15 amino acids. Germline V gene lookup returns CDR1 SGHRS and CDR2 YFSETQ. The CDR3 sequence: CASRGGTSSSGTQYF. The DNA for the CDR3 is TGCGCCAGCCGAGGGGGGACTAGCTCCTCGGGTACGCAGTATTTT.

The table lists this clonotype with a few counts. The CDR3 here is CASSQTRAGRNEKLFF. The CDR3 DNA sequence: TGCGCCAGCAGCCAGACCCGGGCCGGAAGGAATGAAAAACTGTTTTTT. The V call is TRBV5-1, the J call TRBJ1-4; D not certain. Germline CDR1 and CDR2: SGHRS and YFSETQ. This CDR3 is built from 16 residues. Trimming shortened V by 4 bases and J by 5 bases, and 18 bases separated the two germline ends.

V and J are TRBV11-2 and TRBJ1-2, with D uncertain. The germline V gene encodes CDR1 SGHAT and CDR2 FQNNGV. Trimming pared 2 bases from V and 5 bases from J, leaving 9 bases between. The CDR3 covers 13 residues. CDR3 sequence: CASSLYTSYGYTF. In nucleotides, the CDR3 is TGTGCCAGCAGCTTATACACAAGTTATGGCTACACCTTC.

This clonotype was seen more than once but under ten times. The chain recombines TRBV3-1 with TRBJ2-1; D is undetermined. The CDR3 length is 15 residues. V dropped 1 base and J dropped 1 base, with 8 bases sitting between them. In germline, CDR1 is LGHDT, CDR2 YNNKEL (reference sequence). CDR3 residues: CASSQVSHSYNEQFF. As DNA, the CDR3 is TGTGCCAGCAGCCAAGTATCACATTCCTACAATGAGCAGTTCTTC.

This clonotype has just a few counts. The rearrangement uses TRBV19 and TRBJ2-3; D not resolved. Germline V gene lookup returns CDR1 LNHDA and CDR2 SQIVND (reference sequence). The CDR3 length is 14 residues. Trimming left V 4 bases short and J 4 bases short, with 12 bases between. The CDR3 protein is CASSTPRVADTQYF. CDR3 nucleotide sequence: TGTGCCAGTAGTACCCCTCGGGTGGCAGATACGCAGTATTTT.

In its sample, this clonotype was seen a few times. This rearrangement joins TRBV28 to TRBJ2-4; D unresolved. Looked up from germline, CDR1 is MDHEN and CDR2 is SYDVKM. Trimming shortened V by 5 bases and J by 2 bases, and 7 bases separated the two germline ends. This CDR3 is built from 13 residues. The CDR3 region is CASSPQPKNIQYF. CDR3 DNA sequence: TGTGCCAGCAGTCCCCAGCCCAAAAACATTCAGTACTTC. The variable domain in full, with the rest retrieved from reference TRBV28 and TRBJ2-4, is DVKVTQSSRYLVKRTGEKVFLECVQDMDHENMFWYRQDPGLGLRLIYFSYDVKMKEKGDIPEGYSVSREKKERFSLILESASTNQTSMYLCASSPQPKNIQYFGAGTRLSVL.